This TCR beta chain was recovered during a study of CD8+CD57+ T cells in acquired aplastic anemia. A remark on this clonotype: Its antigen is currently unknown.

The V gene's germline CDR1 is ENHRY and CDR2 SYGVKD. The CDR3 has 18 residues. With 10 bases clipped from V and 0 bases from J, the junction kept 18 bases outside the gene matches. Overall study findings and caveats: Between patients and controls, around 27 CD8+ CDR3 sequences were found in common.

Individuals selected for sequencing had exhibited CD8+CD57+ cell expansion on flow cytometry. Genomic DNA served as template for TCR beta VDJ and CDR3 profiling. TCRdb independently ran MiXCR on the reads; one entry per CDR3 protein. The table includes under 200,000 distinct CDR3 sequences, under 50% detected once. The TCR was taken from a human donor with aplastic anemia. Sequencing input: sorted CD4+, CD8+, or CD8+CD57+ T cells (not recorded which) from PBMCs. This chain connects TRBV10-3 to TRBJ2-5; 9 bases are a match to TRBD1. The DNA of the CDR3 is TGTGCCACCTCCTTAGGGCAGGGACAGGGCGGCTACCAAGAGACCCAGTACTTC. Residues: CATSLGQGQGGYQETQYF.